The 21 T cell receptor beta chains below all came from one sample that was sequenced in a study of CD8 T cells in Susac syndrome. An amount of RNA that ranged from roughly 0.5 to 1 ug was reverse transcribed with random hexamers. TCRdb re-derived calls from the immunoSEQ multiplex PCR reads in MiXCR, one entry per CDR3 protein. This repertoire shows about 76,000 distinct CDR3 sequences, 75% to 95% found once; its top ten account for about 0.47%. Material: CD8+ T cells from PBMCs. The receptor set was obtained from a human donor with multiple sclerosis.

This chain uses TRBV2 with TRBJ1-3, with D possibly TRBD1 on 5 matching bases. V was shortened by 3 bases and J by 0 bases, with 9 bases between the two germline ends. The germline CDR1 and CDR2 sequences are SNHLY and FYNNEI. This CDR3 has 15 residues. The CDR3 bases are TGTGCCAGCAGTGATTTCGGGGGCTCTGGAAACACCATATATTTT. Its translation: CASSDFGGSGNTIYF.

The V gene is TRBV10-3, the J gene TRBJ2-1; D is ambiguous. This CDR3 region has 14 residues. Germline V gene lookup returns CDR1 ENHRY and CDR2 SYGVKD. Trimming pared 7 bases from V and 7 bases from J, leaving 17 bases between. CDR3 coding DNA: TGTGCCATCAAAGGAGAGGAATTCCCTAATGAGCAGTTCTTC. This gives the protein CAIKGEEFPNEQFF.

The rearrangement joins TRBV12-3 or TRBV12-4 to TRBJ1-5; D perhaps matches TRBD1 (6 bases). V was clipped by 7 bases and J by 3 bases, with 16 bases between them. This CDR3 spans 15 amino acids. CDR3 sequence reads: CASKAWGGPNQPQHF. Written as DNA, the CDR3 is TGTGCCAGCAAGGCATGGGGGGGCCCCAATCAGCCCCAGCATTTT.

The chain employs TRBV28 and TRBJ2-5, with D perhaps TRBD1 or TRBD2 (5 bases each). The CDR3 sequence is 14 residues long. Trimming cost V 6 bases and J 2 bases, with 13 bases left between them. Germline loops: CDR1 MDHEN, CDR2 SYDVKM. The CDR3 region is CASSPLGRQETQYF. The CDR3 DNA follows: TGTGCCAGCAGCCCCTTGGGACGACAAGAGACCCAGTACTTC.

The chain carries TRBV19 and TRBJ2-6; 8 bases are shared with TRBD1. This CDR3 comprises 19 residues. V was pared by 0 bases and J by 0 bases, with 7 bases of the junction left unmatched. From germline, CDR1 is LNHDA and CDR2 SQIVND (reference sequence). CDR3 in amino acids: CASSIDADRDVSGANVLTF. In DNA, the CDR3 is TGTGCCAGTAGTATAGACGCGGACAGGGACGTCTCTGGGGCCAACGTCCTGACTTTC.

The chain links TRBV6-4 to TRBJ2-3; 8 bases are a match to TRBD2. Per germline, CDR1 MRHNA and CDR2 SNTAGT. This CDR3 is 15 amino acids long. V dropped 3 bases and J dropped 2; count of bases not matched to a gene: 4. Written as DNA, the CDR3 is TGTGCCAGCAGTGAAGGACTAGCCAACACAGATACGCAGTATTTT. This gives the protein CASSEGLANTDTQYF.

The V gene is TRBV6-5, the J gene TRBJ1-1; 7 bases align to TRBD1. The CDR3 has 14 amino acids. The J segment lost 1 base and the V segment lost 4 bases, leaving 3 bases of the junction unmatched. Per germline, CDR1 MNHEY and CDR2 SVGAGI. The CDR3 nucleotides are TGTGCCAGCAGTTTCACAGGGGCGAACACTGAAGCTTTCTTT. Translating gives CASSFTGANTEAFF.

The chain has TRBV12-3 or TRBV12-4 and TRBJ2-3; TRBD2 aligns across 7 bases. This CDR3 spans 16 amino acids. J lost 2 bases, V lost 7 bases, and 12 bases had no gene match. CDR3 coding DNA: TGTGCCAGCATAGGCGCAGGACTAGTTCCCACAGATACGCAGTATTTT. Its translation is CASIGAGLVPTDTQYF.

The gene calls are TRBV29-1 and TRBJ2-1, with D unresolved. V lost 7 bases and J 0 bases, leaving 7 bases between the germline ends. Germline CDR1 and CDR2: SQVTM and ANQGSEA. The length of the CDR3 is 12 residues. The chain's CDR3 is CSGVGSYNEQFF. The CDR3 bases are TGCAGCGGTGTGGGCTCCTACAATGAGCAGTTCTTC.

The chain is built from TRBV20-1 and TRBJ2-7, with D uncertain. The V end lost 4 bases, the J end lost 5 bases, and 9 bases lay between the germline ends. The CDR3 consists of 11 residues. Germline loops: CDR1 DFQATT, CDR2 SNEGSKA (reference sequence). The CDR3 nucleotides read TGCAGTGCTAACGTGATTCACGAGCAGTACTTC. It is translated as CSANVIHEQYF.

The chain joins TRBV19 to TRBJ1-2; D gene unclear. V lost 6 bases and J lost 2, with 7 bases in between. The CDR3 contains 12 residues. Germline-derived CDR1 and CDR2 are LNHDA and SQIVND (reference sequence). In DNA form, the CDR3 reads TGTGCCAGTAGGGGCGAGAACTATGGCTACACCTTC. Translated, it gives CASRGENYGYTF.

This chain links TRBV28 with TRBJ2-4; no firm D call. Deletions cut 3 bases from V and 4 bases from J, with 10 bases between. CDR1 is MDHEN and CDR2 is SYDVKM in the germline V gene. This CDR3 is 14 amino acids long. The CDR3 reads CASSFNLEKNIQYF. DNA of the CDR3: TGTGCCAGCAGTTTCAATTTGGAGAAAAACATTCAGTACTTC.

J is TRBJ2-2 and V is TRBV7-8; 9 bases fit TRBD1. This CDR3 comprises 15 residues. V lost 5 bases, J lost 6 bases, and 7 bases stayed unmatched. Germline V gene lookup returns CDR1 SGHVS and CDR2 FQNEAQ. CDR3 loop: CASSHRTGEAGELFF. The CDR3, as DNA: TGTGCCAGCAGCCATCGGACAGGGGAAGCCGGGGAGCTGTTTTTT.

This chain uses TRBV5-1 with TRBJ2-5; 8 bases line up with TRBD1. After removal of 3 bases from V and 5 bases from J, the junction contained 9 bases not matched to a gene. This CDR3 has 15 amino acids. The germline gives CDR1 SGHRS, CDR2 YFSETQ. CDR3 DNA sequence: TGCGCCAGCAGCTGGACAGGGTCGGTTTTGGAGACCCAGTACTTC. Protein product: CASSWTGSVLETQYF.

This sequence joins TRBV29-1 and TRBJ2-3; 9 bases map to TRBD2. The trim removed 8 bases at V and 0 bases at J, leaving 12 bases unmatched. The CDR3 extends over 16 amino acids. Germline V gene lookup returns CDR1 SQVTM and CDR2 ANQGSEA. CDR3 bases: TGCAGCCCTGTAGTGGCTAGCGGGGAGAGCACAGATACGCAGTATTTT. It yields the protein CSPVVASGESTDTQYF.

This clonotype was detected once. The J gene is TRBJ2-1, the V gene TRBV27; 9 bases agree with TRBD2. Germline values: CDR1 MNHEY, CDR2 SMNVEV (reference sequence). V shed 5 bases and J 9 bases; nucleotides not matched to a gene: 11. The CDR3 consists of 15 residues. Here the CDR3 DNA reads TGTGCCAGCAGTCCCTTAGCGGGAGCAGACGGTGAGCAGTTCTTC. This codes for CASSPLAGADGEQFF.

The chain combines TRBV7-9 with TRBJ1-2; D is ambiguous. Germline V CDR1 and CDR2: SEHNR, FQNEAQ (reference sequence). Trimming cost V 8 bases and J 5 bases, with 21 bases left between them. This CDR3 is built from 15 residues. The CDR3: CASAPLARPPYGYTF. DNA of the CDR3: TGTGCCAGCGCCCCCTTGGCCCGTCCACCGTATGGCTACACCTTC.

This clonotype showed up just once. The chain has TRBV27 and TRBJ2-7, with D possibly matching TRBD2 (5 bases). The CDR3 totals 14 residues. CDR1 is MNHEY, CDR2 SMNVEV, per germline (reference sequence). V lost 8 bases, J lost 2 bases, and 16 bases lay in between. The CDR3 loop is CASSLGVSPYEQYF. CDR3 bases: TGTGCCAGCTCCCTGGGAGTCAGCCCCTACGAGCAGTACTTC.

This chain joins TRBV2 and TRBJ2-3; a weak D match, TRBD1 (6 bases). Between the trimmed V and J ends, which lost 4 bases and 0 bases, there was a span of 11 bases. The CDR3 contains 15 residues. Per germline, CDR1 SNHLY and CDR2 FYNNEI. The CDR3 region has the DNA TGTGCCAGCAGTGTGGGTCAGGGGAGCACAGATACGCAGTATTTT. This codes for CASSVGQGSTDTQYF.

V usage is TRBV5-6 and J usage is TRBJ2-1, with TRBD2 as a possible D gene (5 bases). Trimming removed 1 base at V and 8 bases at J, with 10 bases between. CDR1 and CDR2 from the germline V gene are SGHDT and YYEEEE. The CDR3 is 13 amino acids. The CDR3 loop is CASSLTIAYEQFF. DNA of the CDR3: TGTGCCAGCAGCTTGACGATAGCGTATGAGCAGTTCTTC. The full variable domain, its missing parts supplied by reference TRBV5-6 and TRBJ2-1, is DAGVTQSPTHLIKTRGQQVTLRCSPKSGHDTVSWYQQALGQGPQFIFQYYEEEERQRGNFPDRFSGHQFPNYSSELNVNALLLGDSALYLCASSLTIAYEQFFGPGTRLTVL.

The chain is built from TRBV21-1 and TRBJ1-2. TRBV21-1 is assigned pseudogene status. There are 13 residues in the CDR3. CDR3 in DNA: TGTGCCAGCAGCAGCCTTTGCGTCTATGGCTACACCTTC. It is translated as CASSSLCVYGYTF.